A single sample gave rise to the 8 T cell receptor beta chains below, sequenced in a study of shared clonotypes between healthy human individuals. This table comes from immunoSEQ multiplex PCR, and its TCRdb copy is limited to in-frame clones, with some not included. The data show millions of clones, 85% to 95% seen once. Sequencing used naive CD4+ T cells from PBMCs. Stated subset: CD45RA+ positively selected. The origin of the receptors is a man aged 18 to 30 in good health. Some clones in this sample may be carry-over from other donors' samples.

Comments on this clone: Other DNA sequences from this sample encode an identical CDR3 as well. The genes are TRBV5-4 and TRBJ1-4; 7 bases fit TRBD1. The V and J ends lost 4 bases and 0 bases, in that order; junction bases with no gene match: 3. The CDR3 is made up of 15 amino acids. The V gene's germline CDR1 is SGHNT and CDR2 YYREEE (reference sequence). The chain's CDR3 is CASSQGGATNEKLFF. CDR3 bases: TGTGCCAGCAGCCAGGGGGGGGCAACTAATGAAAAACTGTTTTTT.

This clone was seen only a few times. V and J are TRBV29-1 and TRBJ2-7, with 8 bases lining up with TRBD2. The germline CDR1 and CDR2 sequences are SQVTM and ANQGSEA. This CDR3 has 15 residues. Trimming at V came to 0 bases and at J to 2 bases, leaving 6 bases not matched to a gene. CDR3 loop: CSVEDRGLVPYEQYF. For the CDR3, the DNA is TGCAGCGTTGAAGATCGGGGACTAGTCCCCTACGAGCAGTACTTC.

The chain links TRBV2 to TRBJ1-5; the D gene is possibly TRBD1 (6 bases). The V gene's germline CDR1 is SNHLY and CDR2 FYNNEI. The CDR3 length is 13 residues. With 10 bases removed from V and 1 base from J, the gap between germline ends came to 11 bases. In DNA, the CDR3 is TGTGCCACTACGGACAGAAGCAATCAGCCCCAGCATTTT. Protein sequence: CATTDRSNQPQHF.

V is TRBV2 and J is TRBJ1-2; no clear D gene. V was shortened by 4 bases and J by 0 bases, with 6 bases between the two germline ends. CDR1 and CDR2 from the germline V gene are SNHLY and FYNNEI. The CDR3 is 13 amino acids. The CDR3: CASSAEANYGYTF. As DNA, the CDR3 is TGTGCCAGCAGTGCAGAAGCTAACTATGGCTACACCTTC.

The chain employs TRBV20-1 and TRBJ2-5; no clear D gene. CDR3 length equals 11 residues. Looked up from germline, CDR1 is DFQATT and CDR2 is SNEGSKA (reference sequence). Trimming shortened V by 3 bases and J by 7 bases, and 9 bases separated the two germline ends. CDR3 amino acids: CSARSPGTQYF. The CDR3 DNA sequence: TGCAGTGCTAGGTCCCCGGGGACCCAGTACTTC.

CDR3 nucleotides: TGTGCCAGCAGCTTTTATGACAGGAAGGACGAAAAACTGTTTTTT. Translation: CASSFYDRKDEKLFF. V and J are TRBV5-5 and TRBJ1-4; D possibly corresponds to TRBD1 (6 bases). CDR3 size: 15 residues. V shed 2 bases and J shed 8 bases, with 16 bases lying between them. Germline V gives CDR1 SGHKS, CDR2 YYEKEE (reference sequence).

This chain connects TRBV7-2 to TRBJ1-2; the D gene is possibly TRBD1 (6 bases). Trimming shortened V by 4 bases and J by 13 bases, and 16 bases separated the two germline ends. CDR1 and CDR2 (germline): SGHTA, FQGNSA. This CDR3 contains 12 residues. The CDR3 sequence is CASSSTGSRSTF. The CDR3 DNA sequence: TGTGCCAGCAGCTCTACAGGGTCCAGGTCCACCTTC.

This chain's CDR3 is CASRQGQGIYEQYF. As DNA, the CDR3 is TGTGCCAGCAGACAAGGACAGGGAATCTACGAGCAGTACTTC. This chain links TRBV5-5 with TRBJ2-7, with 8 bases that match TRBD1. The CDR3 sequence is 14 residues long. Unmatched junction bases numbered 7, after V lost 5 bases and J lost 3 bases. CDR1 and CDR2 from the germline V gene are SGHKS and YYEKEE (reference sequence).